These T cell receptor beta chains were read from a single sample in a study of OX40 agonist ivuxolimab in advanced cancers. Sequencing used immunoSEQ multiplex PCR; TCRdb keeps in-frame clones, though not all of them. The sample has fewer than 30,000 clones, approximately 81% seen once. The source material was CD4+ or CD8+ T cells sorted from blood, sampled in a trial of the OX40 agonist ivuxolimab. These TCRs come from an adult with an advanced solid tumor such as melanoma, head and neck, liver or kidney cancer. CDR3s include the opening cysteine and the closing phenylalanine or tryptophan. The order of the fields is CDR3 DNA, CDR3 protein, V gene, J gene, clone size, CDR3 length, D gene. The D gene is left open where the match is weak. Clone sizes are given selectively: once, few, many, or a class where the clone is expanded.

TGTGCCAGCAGCCAAGACCCCAGACTAGCGGGGGATGACGGGGAGCTGTTTTTT	CASSQDPRLAGDDGELFF	TRBV4-2	TRBJ2-2	few	18	TRBD2
TGTGCCAGCAGCAAAGCGCTACAGCCGCCCGGCACCCAAGAGACCCAGTACTTC	CASSKALQPPGTQETQYF	TRBV21-1	TRBJ2-5	.	18	.
TGTGCCTGGAGCACCGGGAGCAACACTGAAGCTTTCTTT	CAWSTGSNTEAFF	TRBV30	TRBJ1-1	few	13	.
TGTGCCAGCAGCTCCGGGACAGCCACCGGCTATGGCTACACCTTC	CASSSGTATGYGYTF	TRBV7-9	TRBJ1-2	.	15	TRBD1
TGTGCCAGCAGTGGACAGGGGGATTGGAGCAATCAGCCCCAGCATTTT	CASSGQGDWSNQPQHF	TRBV6-1	TRBJ1-5	.	16	TRBD1
TGTGCAAGTCGCGCAGGGGTTTGTCAGCCCCAGCATTTT	CASRAGVCQPQHF	TRBV12-2	TRBJ1-5	few	13	.
TGTGCCAGCAGTTCCGGGACAGAAGCTTTCTTT	CASSSGTEAFF	TRBV6-4	TRBJ1-1	.	11	.
TGTGCCAGCAGCCAGGGAAAGGGGAACGAGCAGTACTTC	CASSQGKGNEQYF	TRBV7-2	TRBJ2-7	.	13	.
TGTGCCAGCAGCAGCCTCTTTGGGGGCGATAACACTGAAGCTTTCTTT	CASSSLFGGDNTEAFF	TRBV21-1	TRBJ1-1	.	16	.
TGTGCCAGCAGCTATAAGGGGACCCCCTACGAGCAGTACTTC	CASSYKGTPYEQYF	TRBV5-6	TRBJ2-7	.	14	.
TGTGCCAGCAGCTTTTTAAGCAATGAGCAGTTCTTC	CASSFLSNEQFF	TRBV11-2	TRBJ2-1	.	12	.
TGTGCCACCAGCAGAGATAGCGAGGGGGTCCATGAAAAACTGTTTTTT	CATSRDSEGVHEKLFF	TRBV15	TRBJ1-4	.	16	.
TGCGCCAGCAGCATTTCACAGATGAACACTGAAGCTTTCTTT	CASSISQMNTEAFF	TRBV5-1	TRBJ1-1	.	14	.
TGTGCCAGCAGCTTAGCTTCCCCTGGCCCTCCGGGCGAGCAGTACTTC	CASSLASPGPPGEQYF	TRBV7-9	TRBJ2-7	.	16	.
TGTGCCAGCAGCGCCCTAGCGGGGGTCACAGATACGCAGTATTTT	CASSALAGVTDTQYF	TRBV11-1	TRBJ2-3	.	15	TRBD2
TGTGCTAGTGGTTTGGACCTGATAGACACCGGGGAGCTGTTTTTT	CASGLDLIDTGELFF	TRBV12-5	TRBJ2-2	.	15	.
TGTGCCAGCAGCTTGAAGCCGAGCTCCTATAATTCACCCCTCCACTTT	CASSLKPSSYNSPLHF	TRBV5-8	TRBJ1-6	.	16	.
TGCAGCGTTGAAGGGCTGCCGGGGTCCACAGATACGCAGTATTTT	CSVEGLPGSTDTQYF	TRBV29-1	TRBJ2-3	.	15	.
TGTGCCAGCAGTTTCTCGGTCCAGGACAGCATGAACACTGAAGCTTTCTTT	CASSFSVQDSMNTEAFF	TRBV28	TRBJ1-1	.	17	.
TGTGCCAGTAGGGAGATCGAGAGCTCCTATAATTCACCCCTCCACTTT	CASREIESSYNSPLHF	TRBV2	TRBJ1-6	few	16	.
TGTGCCAGCAGTGAAGGCGGGATAGACTACGAGCAGTACTTC	CASSEGGIDYEQYF	TRBV2	TRBJ2-7	.	14	.
TGCAGCGAGTGGACACAAAGGGATGGCTACACCTTC	CSEWTQRDGYTF	TRBV29-1	TRBJ1-2	.	12	.
TGTGCCAGATGGACCCCACCTTACGAGCAGTACTTC	CARWTPPYEQYF	TRBV2	TRBJ2-7	.	12	.
TGTGCCTGGAGTGTACTAGCGGGAAACCCTGAAGCTTTCTTT	CAWSVLAGNPEAFF	TRBV30	TRBJ1-1	.	14	.
TGCGCCAGCAGCACGAATCCGGGAACAGGGGAATACGAGCAGTACTTC	CASSTNPGTGEYEQYF	TRBV5-1	TRBJ2-7	.	16	TRBD1
TGTGCCATCCAGACAGGGGGAAGCAATCAGCCCCAGCATTTT	CAIQTGGSNQPQHF	TRBV27	TRBJ1-5	.	14	TRBD1
TGTGCCAGCAGCGCGGAGGGGTTCCCCTATGGCTACACCTTC	CASSAEGFPYGYTF	TRBV9	TRBJ1-2	.	14	.
TGTGCCAGCAGTGTACAGGCGGCGAACACCGGGGAGCTGTTTTTT	CASSVQAANTGELFF	TRBV6-4	TRBJ2-2	.	15	.
TGCGCCAGCAGACCCCGGTTGGGACTAGCGGGGTTATACACAGATACGCAGTATTTT	CASRPRLGLAGLYTDTQYF	TRBV10-2	TRBJ2-3	.	19	TRBD2
TGTGCCACCCGGGGGGAATCCTACAATGAGCAGTTCTTC	CATRGESYNEQFF	TRBV28	TRBJ2-1	.	13	TRBD2
TGTGCCACCAGCAGAGAAGTCGGGCGCGGGAGACAGGATACGCAGTATTTT	CATSREVGRGRQDTQYF	TRBV15	TRBJ2-3	medium-sized	17	TRBD2
TGTGCCAGCACCTATAGCGGGACTAGCGGGACGTACGAGCAGTACTTC	CASTYSGTSGTYEQYF	TRBV2	TRBJ2-7	many	16	TRBD2
TGTGCCAGCAGCGTAGGCGACAGGACCACCGGGGAGCTGTTTTTT	CASSVGDRTTGELFF	TRBV9	TRBJ2-2	.	15	.
TGTGCCAGCAGCCAAGATTTGAACAGGGGGAACGCCGGGGAGCTGTTTTTT	CASSQDLNRGNAGELFF	TRBV14	TRBJ2-2	.	17	TRBD1
TGTGCCAGCTCACCACCCAGGATTGCTGGAAACACCATATATTTT	CASSPPRIAGNTIYF	TRBV18	TRBJ1-3	once	15	.
TGTGCCAGCAGCCCCCCCGAGTCGGGAAACACCATATATTTT	CASSPPESGNTIYF	TRBV7-9	TRBJ1-3	.	14	.
TGTGCCAGCAGCTTAGAATCCCCGGCGGCCCAACACTTC	CASSLESPAAQHF	TRBV7-9	TRBJ2-5	.	13	.
TGTGCCAGTAGTACGGACACCGGGGATCCTCCTGGAAACACCATATATTTT	CASSTDTGDPPGNTIYF	TRBV19	TRBJ1-3	.	17	.
TGTGCCAGCAGTTACTCGGAGGACGGACAAGAGACCCAGTACTTC	CASSYSEDGQETQYF	TRBV6-5	TRBJ2-5	.	15	.
TGTGCCAGCAGTTATAATTGGGGTAGGACTGAAGCTTTCTTT	CASSYNWGRTEAFF	TRBV6-6	TRBJ1-1	.	14	.
TGTGCCACCAGCAGCCACAGGGCCCAAAACTATGGCTACACCTTC	CATSSHRAQNYGYTF	TRBV15	TRBJ1-2	once	15	.
TGTGCCAGCAGCCTCTTCTCTCAGGGGAGGTCCACTGAAGCTTTCTTT	CASSLFSQGRSTEAFF	TRBV5-6	TRBJ1-1	.	16	.
TGTGCCAGCAGTGTGCTAGGGACGGACCCCGAGCAGTACTTC	CASSVLGTDPEQYF	TRBV6-1	TRBJ2-7	.	14	.
TGTGCCAGCAGCCTTTACGGGGACAGCTCCTACGAGCAGTACTTC	CASSLYGDSSYEQYF	TRBV7-3	TRBJ2-7	.	15	TRBD1
TGTGCCAGCAGTTACGGGCTAGGCGGCTCCTACGAGCAGTACTTC	CASSYGLGGSYEQYF	TRBV6-5	TRBJ2-7	.	15	.
TGTGCCAGCAGCTTACTAATGATGAACTCCTACGAGCAGTACTTC	CASSLLMMNSYEQYF	TRBV5-5	TRBJ2-7	.	15	.
TGTGCCAGCAGCTTCGGCGGGATCACTGAAGCTTTCTTT	CASSFGGITEAFF	TRBV5-6	TRBJ1-1	.	13	.
TGTGCCAGCAGCGGAATAGAGGGGGAGCAGTTCTTC	CASSGIEGEQFF	TRBV9	TRBJ2-1	.	12	.